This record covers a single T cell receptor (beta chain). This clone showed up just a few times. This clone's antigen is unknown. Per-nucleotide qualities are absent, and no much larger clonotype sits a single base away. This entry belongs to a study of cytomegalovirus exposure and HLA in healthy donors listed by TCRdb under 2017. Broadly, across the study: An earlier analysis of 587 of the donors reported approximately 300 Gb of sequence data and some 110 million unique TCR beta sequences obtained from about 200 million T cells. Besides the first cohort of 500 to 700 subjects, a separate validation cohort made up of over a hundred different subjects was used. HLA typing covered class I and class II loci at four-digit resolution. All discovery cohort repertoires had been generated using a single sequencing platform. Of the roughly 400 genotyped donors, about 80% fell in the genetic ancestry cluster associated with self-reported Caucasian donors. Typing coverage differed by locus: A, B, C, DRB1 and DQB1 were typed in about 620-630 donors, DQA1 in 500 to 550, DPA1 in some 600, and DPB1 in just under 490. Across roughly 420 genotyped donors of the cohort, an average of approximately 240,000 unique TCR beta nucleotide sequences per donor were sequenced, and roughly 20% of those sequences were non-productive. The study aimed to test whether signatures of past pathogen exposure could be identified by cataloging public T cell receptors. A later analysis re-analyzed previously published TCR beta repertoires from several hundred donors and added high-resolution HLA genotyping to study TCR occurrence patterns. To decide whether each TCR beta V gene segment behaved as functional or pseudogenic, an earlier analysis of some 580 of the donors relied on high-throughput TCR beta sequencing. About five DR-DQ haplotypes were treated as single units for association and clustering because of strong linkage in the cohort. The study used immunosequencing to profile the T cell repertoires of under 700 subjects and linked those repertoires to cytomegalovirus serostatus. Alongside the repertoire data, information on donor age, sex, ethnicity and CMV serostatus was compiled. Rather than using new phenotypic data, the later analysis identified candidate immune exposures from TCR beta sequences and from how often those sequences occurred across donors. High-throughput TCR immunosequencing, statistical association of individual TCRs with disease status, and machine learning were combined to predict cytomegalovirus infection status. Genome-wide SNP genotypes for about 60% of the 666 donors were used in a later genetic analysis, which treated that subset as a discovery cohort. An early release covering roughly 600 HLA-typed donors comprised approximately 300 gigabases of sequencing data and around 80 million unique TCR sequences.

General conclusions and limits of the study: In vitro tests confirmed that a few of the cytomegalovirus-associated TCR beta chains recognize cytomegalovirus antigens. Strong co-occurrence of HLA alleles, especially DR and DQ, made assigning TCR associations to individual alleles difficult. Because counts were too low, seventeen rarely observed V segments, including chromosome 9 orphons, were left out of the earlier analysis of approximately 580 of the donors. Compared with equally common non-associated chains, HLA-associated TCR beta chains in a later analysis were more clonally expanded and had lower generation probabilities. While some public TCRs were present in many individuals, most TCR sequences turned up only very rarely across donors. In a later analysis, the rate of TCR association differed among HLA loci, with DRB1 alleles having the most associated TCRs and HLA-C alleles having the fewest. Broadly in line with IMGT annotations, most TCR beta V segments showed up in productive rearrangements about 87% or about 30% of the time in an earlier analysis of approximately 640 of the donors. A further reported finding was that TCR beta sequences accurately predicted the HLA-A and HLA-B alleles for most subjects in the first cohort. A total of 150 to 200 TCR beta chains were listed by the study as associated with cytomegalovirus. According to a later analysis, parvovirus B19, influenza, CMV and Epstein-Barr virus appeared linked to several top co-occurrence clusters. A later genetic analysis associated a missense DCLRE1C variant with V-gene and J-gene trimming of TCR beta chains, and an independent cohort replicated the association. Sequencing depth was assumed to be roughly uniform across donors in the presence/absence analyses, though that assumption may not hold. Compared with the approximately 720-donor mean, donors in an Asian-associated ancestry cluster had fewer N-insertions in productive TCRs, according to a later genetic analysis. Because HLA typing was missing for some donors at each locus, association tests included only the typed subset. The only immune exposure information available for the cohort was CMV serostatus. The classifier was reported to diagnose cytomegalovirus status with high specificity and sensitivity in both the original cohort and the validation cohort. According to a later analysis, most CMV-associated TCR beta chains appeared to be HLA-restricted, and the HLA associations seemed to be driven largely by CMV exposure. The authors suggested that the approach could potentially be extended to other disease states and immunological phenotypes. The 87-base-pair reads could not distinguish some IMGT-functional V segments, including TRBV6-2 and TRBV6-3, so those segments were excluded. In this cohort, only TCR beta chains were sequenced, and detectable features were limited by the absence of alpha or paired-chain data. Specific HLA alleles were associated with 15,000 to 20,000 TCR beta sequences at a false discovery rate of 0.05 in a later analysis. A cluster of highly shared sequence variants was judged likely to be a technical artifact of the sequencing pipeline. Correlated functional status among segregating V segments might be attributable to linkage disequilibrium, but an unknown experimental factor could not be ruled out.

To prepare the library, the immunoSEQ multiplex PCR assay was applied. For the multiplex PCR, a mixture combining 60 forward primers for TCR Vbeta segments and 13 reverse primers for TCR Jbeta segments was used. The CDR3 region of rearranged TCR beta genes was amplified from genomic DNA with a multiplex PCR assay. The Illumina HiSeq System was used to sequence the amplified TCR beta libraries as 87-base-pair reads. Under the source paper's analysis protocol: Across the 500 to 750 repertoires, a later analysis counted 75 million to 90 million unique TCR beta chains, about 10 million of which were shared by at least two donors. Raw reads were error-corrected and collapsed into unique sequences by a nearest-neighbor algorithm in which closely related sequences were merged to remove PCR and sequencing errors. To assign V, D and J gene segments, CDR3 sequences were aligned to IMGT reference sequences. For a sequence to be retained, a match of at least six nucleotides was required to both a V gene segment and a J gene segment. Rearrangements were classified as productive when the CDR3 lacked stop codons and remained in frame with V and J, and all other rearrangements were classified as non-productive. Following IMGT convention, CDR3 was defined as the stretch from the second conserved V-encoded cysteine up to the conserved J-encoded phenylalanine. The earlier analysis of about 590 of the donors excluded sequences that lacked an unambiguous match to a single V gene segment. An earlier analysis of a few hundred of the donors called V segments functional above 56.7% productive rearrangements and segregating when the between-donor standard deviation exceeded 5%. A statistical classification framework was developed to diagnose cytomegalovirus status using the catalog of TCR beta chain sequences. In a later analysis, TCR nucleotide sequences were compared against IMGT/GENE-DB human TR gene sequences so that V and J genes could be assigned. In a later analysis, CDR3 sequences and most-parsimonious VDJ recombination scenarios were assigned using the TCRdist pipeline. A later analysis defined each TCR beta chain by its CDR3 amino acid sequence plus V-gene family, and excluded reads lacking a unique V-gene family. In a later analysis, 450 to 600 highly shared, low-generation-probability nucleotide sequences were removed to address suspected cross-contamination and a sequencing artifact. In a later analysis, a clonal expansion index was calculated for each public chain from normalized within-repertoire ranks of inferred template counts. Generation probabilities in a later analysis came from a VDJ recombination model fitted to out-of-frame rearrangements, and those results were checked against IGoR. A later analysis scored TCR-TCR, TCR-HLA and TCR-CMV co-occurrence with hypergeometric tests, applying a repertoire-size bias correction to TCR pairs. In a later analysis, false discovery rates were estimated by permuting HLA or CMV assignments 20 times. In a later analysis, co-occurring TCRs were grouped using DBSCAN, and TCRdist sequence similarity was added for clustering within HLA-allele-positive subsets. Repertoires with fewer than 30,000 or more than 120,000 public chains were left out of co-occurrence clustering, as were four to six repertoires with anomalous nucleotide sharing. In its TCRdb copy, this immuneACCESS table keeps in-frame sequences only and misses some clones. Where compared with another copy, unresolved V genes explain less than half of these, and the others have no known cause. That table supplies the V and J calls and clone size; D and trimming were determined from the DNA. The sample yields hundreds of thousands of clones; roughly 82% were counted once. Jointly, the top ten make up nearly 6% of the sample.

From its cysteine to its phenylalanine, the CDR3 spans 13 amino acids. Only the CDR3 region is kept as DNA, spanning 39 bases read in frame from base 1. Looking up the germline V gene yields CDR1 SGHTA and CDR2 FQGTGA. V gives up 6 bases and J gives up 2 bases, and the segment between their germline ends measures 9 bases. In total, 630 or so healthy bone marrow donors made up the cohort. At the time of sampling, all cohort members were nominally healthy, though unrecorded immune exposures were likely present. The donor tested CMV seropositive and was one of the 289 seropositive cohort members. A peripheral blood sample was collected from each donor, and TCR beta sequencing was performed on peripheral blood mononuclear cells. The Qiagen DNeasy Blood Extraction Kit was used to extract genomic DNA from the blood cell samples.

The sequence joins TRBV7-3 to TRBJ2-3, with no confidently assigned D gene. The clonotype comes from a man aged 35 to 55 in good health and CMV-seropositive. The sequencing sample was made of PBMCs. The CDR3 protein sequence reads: CASSSYYTDTQYF. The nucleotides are TGTGCCAGCAGTTCCTATTACACAGATACGCAGTATTTT.